A single TCR beta chain is shown here with its context. Its target is not known. The data derive from a study of T cell responses to AZD1222 COVID-19 vaccine. The CDR3 length is 13 residues. Trimming cost V 3 bases and J 5 bases, with 7 bases left between them. Germline CDR1 and CDR2: SGHAT and FQNNGV. Here immunoSEQ multiplex PCR was the method, and the copy in TCRdb shows in-frame clones only, minus some. Among approximately 120,000 clones listed, 70% to 90% were seen once. General observations from the study: Most donors were white British and more were female, and clonal diversity was possibly underestimated.

The sequenced sample was peripheral blood, obtained on day 0 of AZD1222 vaccination. This clonotype originated in an adult in good health. The rearrangement uses TRBV11-2 and TRBJ2-2, with D perhaps TRBD1 (6 bases). The CDR3 DNA reads as TGTGCCAGCAGCTTCCAGGGGACCGGGGAGCTGTTTTTT. Protein sequence: CASSFQGTGELFF.